This entry features one TCR beta chain sequence. Its binding antigen is unknown. This entry belongs to a study of CXCR3-negative and CXCR3-positive naive CD8 T cells (dated by TCRdb to about 2019). Study-level background: In total, 110 million to 150 million TRB reads were obtained, corresponding to roughly 1.5 +/- 0.3 million reads per library. Diversity and physicochemical repertoire analyses covered roughly ten donors pooled from two independent experiments. Naive subsets from roughly 5 donors and memory cells from 3 donors were included in the TRBV-TRBJ cluster analysis. Overall study results and their limits: Repertoire diversity was comparably high in both naive subsets but much lower in memory CD8+ T cells. Naive CXCR3-negative and CXCR3-positive cells from the same donor showed similar TRBV-TRBJ usage, whereas memory cells showed distinct patterns. Because surface CD5, which is linked to self-reactivity in mice, was comparable between the naive subsets, TCR interaction strength was also inferred from the physicochemical properties of TRB CDR3s. Because CXCR3 expression was partially decreased after cryopreservation, freshly isolated PBMCs were used for most assays.

For every CD8+ T cell subset, over 250,000 cells were flow-sorted straight into RLT lysis buffer, and each subset was sorted in triplicate. Peripheral blood mononuclear cells were isolated from buffy coats using standard density gradient centrifugation. Total RNA was extracted from sorted cells with an RNeasy Mini Kit. Sequencing relied on a NextSeq 550. The Human TCR Profiling Kit (MiLaboratory) was used to prepare UMI-labeled 5' RACE TRB cDNA libraries. cDNA synthesis used the entire amount of extracted RNA, and PCR amplification then used the entire amount of cDNA produced. Libraries were prepared in parallel with an identical number of PCR cycles. Per the original workflow: With a requirement of at least two reads per UMI, MIGEC and MiXCR extracted about 53,000 +/- 9,400 unique UMI-labeled TRB cDNA molecules per library. On average, each library contained approximately 40,000 +/- 10,000 functional in-frame TRB CDR3 nucleotide clonotypes without stop codons. After downsampling to 5000 UMI-labeled TRB molecules per sample, diversity metrics, including normalized Shannon-Wiener and Chao1, were computed in VDJtools. VDJtools computed clonotype-size-weighted physicochemical properties of the central five CDR3 residues: interaction energy, strength, volume and Kidera factor 4. Based on TCRdb reprocessing of the reads, there is one entry per CDR3 protein sequence, and DNA is missing. The V and J calls were not made by the authors but by TCRdb's processing. This sample's records show 35,000 to 40,000 distinct CDR3 sequences. The top ten clonotypes cover about 14% of the sample.

From its cysteine to its phenylalanine, the CDR3 spans 14 amino acids. The nucleotide record is missing. As encoded in the germline V gene, CDR1 is MDHEN while CDR2 is SYDVKM. Specimen: memory CD8+ T cells from blood. The cell subset or site label corresponds to: conventional CD8+ memory T cells (TMEM), sorted as controls. The source of this sequence is a human donor in good health. Some clones in this sample may be carry-over from other donors' samples. The chain couples TRBV28 to TRBJ2-1. The CDR3 is CASSFIITYNEQFF. With the portions outside the CDR3 filled from the reference TRBV28 and TRBJ2-1 genes, the complete variable region becomes DVKVTQSSRYLVKRTGEKVFLECVQDMDHENMFWYRQDPGLGLRLIYFSYDVKMKEKGDIPEGYSVSREKKERFSLILESASTNQTSMYLCASSFIITYNEQFFGPGTRLTVL.